The sequence of this TCR beta chain was determined in a study of cytomegalovirus exposure and HLA in healthy donors. On the study more broadly: In an earlier analysis, 95 million to 140 million unique TCR beta sequences were found from about 180 million T cells.

CDR1 ENHRY and CDR2 SYGVKD come from the germline V gene. This CDR3 is built from 13 residues. Trimming took off 0 bases at V and 4 bases at J, with 4 bases between the two ends. Study findings and constraints: A later analysis showed HLA-associated TCR beta chains outstripping equally common others in clonal expansion. Most of the TCR beta V segments (in an earlier analysis) were productive either about 90% or about 30% of the time. Highest at DRB1 and lowest at HLA-C, TCR association rates differed among HLA loci in a later analysis.

In this sample, this clone turned up a few times. Its matching antigen is unknown. 60 Vbeta and 13 Jbeta primers were used in PCR. Produced via immunoSEQ multiplex PCR; TCRdb's table is partial and in-frame only. Among roughly 110,000 clones, about 64% were seen once, and the ten largest hold roughly 8.7%. What was sequenced was PBMCs. This clonotype originated in a man younger than 30 in good health and CMV-seropositive. The V and J genes are TRBV10-3 and TRBJ1-3, with D unclear. DNA for the CDR3: TGTGCCATCAGTGAGTCCTCGGGAAACACCATATATTTT. It translates to CAISESSGNTIYF.